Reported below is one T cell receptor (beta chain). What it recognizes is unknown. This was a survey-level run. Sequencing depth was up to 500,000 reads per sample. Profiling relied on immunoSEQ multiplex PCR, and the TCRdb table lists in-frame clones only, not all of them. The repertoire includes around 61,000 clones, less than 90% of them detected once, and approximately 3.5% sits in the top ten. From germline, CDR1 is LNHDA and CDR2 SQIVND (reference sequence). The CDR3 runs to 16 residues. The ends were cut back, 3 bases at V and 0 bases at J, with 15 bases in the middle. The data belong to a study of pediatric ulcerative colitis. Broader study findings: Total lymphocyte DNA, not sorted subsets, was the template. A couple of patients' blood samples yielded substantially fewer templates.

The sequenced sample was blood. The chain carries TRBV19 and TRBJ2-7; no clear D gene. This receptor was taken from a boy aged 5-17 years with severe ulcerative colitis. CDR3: CASSISSHGSSYEQYF. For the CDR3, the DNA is TGTGCCAGTAGTATCTCTTCTCACGGGTCCTCCTACGAGCAGTACTTC.